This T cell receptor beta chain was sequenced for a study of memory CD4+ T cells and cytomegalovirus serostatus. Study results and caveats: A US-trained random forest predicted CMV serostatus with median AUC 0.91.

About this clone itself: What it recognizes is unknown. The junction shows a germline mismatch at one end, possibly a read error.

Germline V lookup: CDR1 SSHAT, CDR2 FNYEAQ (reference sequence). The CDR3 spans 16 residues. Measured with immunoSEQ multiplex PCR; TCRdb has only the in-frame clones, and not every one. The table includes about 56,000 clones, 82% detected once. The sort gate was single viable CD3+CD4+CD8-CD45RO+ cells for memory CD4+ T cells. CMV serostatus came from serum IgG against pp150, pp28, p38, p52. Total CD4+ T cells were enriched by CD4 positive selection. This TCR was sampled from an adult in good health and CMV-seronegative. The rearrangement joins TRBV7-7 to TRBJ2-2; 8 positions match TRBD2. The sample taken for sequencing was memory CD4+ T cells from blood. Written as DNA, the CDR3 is TGTGCTAGCAGCTCCACTAGCGGTGAGAACACCGGGGAGCTGTTTTTT. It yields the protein CASSSTSGENTGELFF. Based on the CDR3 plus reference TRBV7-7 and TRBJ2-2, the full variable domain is GAGVSQSPRYKVTKRGQDVTLRCDPISSHATLYWYQQALGQGPEFLTYFNYEAQPDKSGLPSDRFSAERPEGSISTLTIQRTEQRDSAMYRCASSSTSGENTGELFFGEGSRLTVL.